This TCR beta chain was sequenced for a study of regulatory T cells in long-lasting Graves disease (dated by TCRdb to the early 2020s). About the study as a whole: Newly diagnosed Graves' disease patients had taken antithyroid drugs for less than 3 months. Peripheral blood TCR sequencing and RNA sequencing compared persistent Graves' disease patients with newly diagnosed Graves' disease patients. The study took place in China and was registered as a clinical trial. A total of about 35 samples underwent TCR sequencing, from about 13 patients with persistent Graves' disease and approximately 20 patients with newly diagnosed Graves' disease. The research as a whole found: TRBV28, TRBJ1-2 and TRBJ2-5 were preferentially used in persistent disease, while TRBV20-1 and TRBJ2-1 were favored in newly diagnosed disease. Sequencing and analysis were limited to the TCR beta chain. The small sample size was acknowledged by the authors as a limitation that may reduce accuracy. Patients with persistent disease shared more public clonotypes (approximately 2,500) than newly diagnosed patients did (approximately 1,000). The study examined only peripheral blood because the primary lesion, thyroid tissue, could not be accessed. Compared with newly diagnosed patients, persistent Graves' disease patients had lower TCR Shannon entropy and fewer highly expanded clones, which suggests clonal expansion.

This clonotype was seen many times. The clone's antigen remains unknown. Base qualities were left out, and no much larger clone turns up one base away. The time point label, as the study defines it: newly diagnosed GD, antithyroid drugs for less than 3 months. For both TCR sequencing and RNA sequencing, RNA was extracted from PBMCs using TRIzol. The diagnosis of Graves' disease followed American Thyroid Association guidelines. Recruitment of patients was carried out at an endocrinology department in Xi'an, China. From each patient, approximately 9.9 milliliters of peripheral blood was collected into an EDTA anticoagulant tube. Ficoll Paque Plus density gradient separation was used to isolate PBMCs, and no further T cell sorting was performed. An Agilent 2100 Bioanalyzer and agarose gel were used to assess RNA quality, and a NanoDrop 2000 was used to measure RNA concentration. The CDR3 spans 14 residues, from the cysteine through the phenylalanine. Only the CDR3 DNA is retained, 42 bases long and in frame from the first base. A distance of 9 bases separates the germline ends of V and J, which lose 3 bases and 3 bases respectively. The germline V gene (reference sequence) yields LGHDT for CDR1 and YNNKEL for CDR2.

Library generation was performed with multiplex PCR. The sequencing machine was an Illumina HiSeq 4000. TCR beta libraries were built with iRepertoire HTBI primers and Arm-PCR amplification of CDR3 regions. Before sequencing, the PCR products went through gel purification. The authors' analysis ran thus. Gene usage analysis of CDR3 amino acid clonotypes relied on the roughly 60 TRBV and about 15 TRBJ segments identified across samples. Filtered high-quality paired reads were merged into contigs using COPE and FqMerger. BLAST was used to align contigs to IMGT TRBV, TRBD and TRBJ reference genes, and CDR3 was defined according to IMGT. Any clonotype with a frequency above 0.1% was counted as a highly expanded clone. Repertoire diversity was measured by Shannon entropy, and V-J evenness by the Gini coefficient. Public clonotypes were defined as clonotypes shared by more than one individual. TCRdb ran its own pipeline on the public reads, namely fastp trimming at Q25 and MiXCR clone calling, and kept in-frame beta chains. Every CDR3 protein is listed once, alongside the most common genes and DNA of its rows. In this record, the V and J calls reflect TCRdb's handling and not the investigators' own analysis. This sample is represented by 350,000 to 500,000 distinct CDR3 sequences; about a sixth of them were singletons. The top ten constitute about 10% of the sample.

The sample also formed part of further work on T cells in Graves' hyperthyroidism and ophthalmopathy. As described in the second report: A patient counted as having stable Graves' hyperthyroidism if no progression to ophthalmopathy occurred over 18 months of follow-up. Hyperthyroidism patients were newly diagnosed, had a disease duration of under 2 months, and were aged 18 to 65 years. The study excluded patients with uncontrolled infections, other autoimmune diseases, pregnancy or lactation. Clinical symptoms, serum thyroxine and TRAb, thyroid ultrasound, and orbital computed tomography formed the basis for the diagnoses. For the first round of RT-PCR on the TCR CDR3, the HTBI primer set was used together with the Qiagen OneStep RT-PCR kit. Most expanded thyroid clonotypes (frequency above 0.001) were also found in blood, which suggests that blood repertoires may mirror thyroid immune responses. A model built on a 13 V-J signature distinguished ophthalmopathy from stable hyperthyroidism, reaching around 88% sensitivity and about 81% specificity in cross-validation and 80%/75% in testing. In validation, the model predicted progression to ophthalmopathy with 65% to 71% sensitivity and less than 80% specificity, a median of 6.5 months before onset. TCR V-J signatures able to tell the groups apart were searched for in a discovery cohort of 90 to 100 patients, of whom around 43 had Graves' ophthalmopathy and 57 had stable Graves' hyperthyroidism. Prospective prediction of ophthalmopathy was tested in an independent validation cohort of approximately 18 hyperthyroidism patients and 17 patients who later progressed to ophthalmopathy. The approximately 95 discovery patients were divided at random into training and test sets in a 7:3 ratio. The study also compared thyroid tissue and blood T-cell repertoires from a handful of Graves' hyperthyroidism patients. Once sampling was done, hyperthyroidism patients were given methimazole at a starting dose of 30 mg daily, whereas ophthalmopathy patients were given high-dose intravenous methylprednisolone. Libraries were constructed in a second round of multiplex PCR, after which size selection and purification were performed. Sequencing of the libraries was done on an Illumina HiSeq2000 using paired-end 100 bp reads. SOAPnuke was used to process the raw data, throwing out any read that contained adapters or uncalled bases, had a mean Phred below 15, or lacked an exact constant-primer or identifier match. High-quality paired reads were merged using COPE v1.2.5, and each unique nucleotide sequence was defined as a clonotype. MiTCR v1.1 was used to align clonotypes to the IMGT TRBV, TRBD and TRBJ reference segments. The analysis was restricted to V-J combinations with a frequency above 0.0001, which together covered 98% to 99.2% of the repertoires. The TCS score was defined as the ratio of F50 (clonal expansion) to E x V (chaos), calculated using BLOSUM62-based TCRdist between CDR3 peptides within each V-J. Welch's t-statistics and random forest reduced roughly 530 V-J features to 10 to 15, which were used in a naive Bayes classifier (R e1071). Sample size was not statistically predetermined, and investigators were not blinded to group allocation. TCR Vbeta CDR3 sequencing of some 140 peripheral blood samples (fewer than 45 ophthalmopathy, under 80 hyperthyroidism and roughly 17 progressor patients) is reported in the paper.

Sequences were derived from peripheral blood mononuclear cells (PBMCs), sampled at new diagnosis, from a patient treated with antithyroid drugs. The V and J segments used are TRBV3-1 and TRBJ1-5, with an unclear D gene assignment. The sequence was collected from a woman aged 25 to 45 with Graves disease. Donor details come from another sample of the same person, matched by shared clones. This receptor carries the CDR3 CASSQDNINQPQHF. The DNA reads TGTGCCAGCAGCCAGGATAATATCAATCAGCCCCAGCATTTT. The variable domain in full, with residues beyond the CDR3 obtained from the reference TRBV3-1 and TRBJ1-5 genes, is DTAVSQTPKYLVTQMGNDKSIKCEQNLGHDTMYWYKQDSKKFLKIMFSYNNKELIINETVPNRFSPKSPDKAHLNLHINSLELGDSAVYFCASSQDNINQPQHFGDGTRLSIL.